The next 16 T cell receptor beta chains were all read from a single sample in a study of shared clonotypes between healthy human individuals. Using immunoSEQ multiplex PCR, the repertoire was profiled, and TCRdb retains in-frame clones only, with some absent. The sample contains about 700,000 clones, over 65% of which appear only once. The sequenced sample was memory CD4+ T cells sorted from blood. This sample's subset: CD45RA-negative fraction. The receptors stem from a woman younger than 45 in good health.

Turning to this clone: In the same sample, other DNA sequences code for this CDR3. The CDR3 sequence: CASSLGVGEQFF. CDR3 in DNA: TGTGCCAGCAGCTTAGGGGTAGGTGAGCAGTTCTTC. V is TRBV7-6 and J is TRBJ2-1; D remains unclear. Trimming removed 1 base at V and 9 bases at J, with 7 bases between. The CDR3 runs to 12 residues. Per the germline V gene, CDR1 is SGHVS and CDR2 is FNYEAQ. Full variable domain (rest looked up from reference TRBV7-6 and TRBJ2-1): GAGVSQSPRYKVTKRGQDVALRCDPISGHVSLYWYRQALGQGPEFLTYFNYEAQQDKSGLPNDRFSAERPEGSISTLTIQRTEQRDSAMYRCASSLGVGEQFFGPGTRLTVL.

This clone qualifies as medium-sized (0.01 to 0.1%). This chain uses TRBV15 with TRBJ2-7; TRBD1 matches at 10 bases. This CDR3 comprises 16 residues. Per germline, CDR1 LNHNV and CDR2 YYDKDF (reference sequence). After removal of 5 bases from V and 4 bases from J, the junction contained 11 bases not matched to a gene. The CDR3 region is CATSSPPGQGSYEQYF. The DNA of the CDR3 is TGTGCCACCAGCTCCCCCCCGGGACAGGGGTCTTACGAGCAGTACTTC.

The chain has TRBV15 and TRBJ2-7; 7 positions agree with TRBD1. J gave up 3 bases and V 5 bases, and 4 bases lay outside the gene matches. This CDR3 contains 13 residues. Germline CDR1 LNHNV, CDR2 YYDKDF (reference sequence). The CDR3 loop reads CATSGRQGYEQYF. DNA for the CDR3: TGTGCCACCAGCGGAAGACAGGGCTACGAGCAGTACTTC.

The rearrangement links TRBV5-1 to TRBJ2-7, with D possibly being TRBD2 (5 bases). V shed 0 bases and J shed 2 bases, with 9 bases lying between them. This CDR3 spans 14 amino acids. Germline V lookup: CDR1 SGHRS, CDR2 YFSETQ. CDR3: CASSLAGVTYEQYF. In DNA, the CDR3 is TGCGCCAGCAGCTTGGCCGGGGTAACCTACGAGCAGTACTTC.

The V gene is TRBV4-1, the J gene TRBJ2-1, with 7 bases lining up with TRBD2. CDR3 length equals 16 residues. The V gene's germline CDR1 is MGHRA and CDR2 YSYEKL. The J segment lost 10 bases and the V segment lost 2 bases, leaving 14 bases of the junction unmatched. The CDR3 DNA follows: TGCGCCAGCAGCCAACTTGGACTAGGCGTTGTTAAAGAGCAGTTCTTC. The encoded protein is CASSQLGLGVVKEQFF.

This clone was recorded a few times. The CDR3 DNA reads as TGCGCCAGCAGCCCGGATGGGGGCACCTACAATGAGCAGTTCTTC. The encoded protein is CASSPDGGTYNEQFF. This rearrangement joins TRBV5-1 to TRBJ2-1; weak D call: TRBD1 (6 bases). Germline V CDR1 and CDR2: SGHRS, YFSETQ. The CDR3 loop spans 15 amino acids. The V end was cut by 4 bases, the J end by 2 bases, with 13 bases between.

V and J are TRBV9 and TRBJ2-7, with TRBD2 identical over 10 bases. V gave up 0 bases and J gave up 2 bases; unmatched junction bases: 2. In germline, CDR1 is SGDLS, CDR2 YYNGEE. There are 15 residues in the CDR3. As DNA, the CDR3 is TGTGCCAGCAGCGTAGGGACTAGCGGAACCTACGAGCAGTACTTC. Its protein is CASSVGTSGTYEQYF.

The chain joins TRBV7-9 to TRBJ2-5; a possible D gene is TRBD2 (6 bases). The CDR3 runs 15 residues. Trimming left V 0 bases short and J 5 bases short, with 13 bases between. Germline V lookup: CDR1 SEHNR, CDR2 FQNEAQ (reference sequence). DNA for the CDR3: TGTGCCAGCAGCTTAGCATCCGGGGGAGTGGAGACCCAGTACTTC. It specifies CASSLASGGVETQYF.

This clone was counted a few times. CDR3 sequence reads: CASSSDMAGYEQYF. As DNA, the CDR3 is TGTGCCAGCAGTTCCGATATGGCGGGCTACGAGCAGTACTTC. The V and J genes are TRBV27 and TRBJ2-7; a possible D gene is TRBD2 (5 bases). Germline V lookup: CDR1 MNHEY, CDR2 SMNVEV (reference sequence). V was pared by 4 bases and J by 3 bases, with 13 bases between. CDR3 length: 14 amino acids.

V and J are TRBV14 and TRBJ1-2; D is undetermined. Looked up from germline, CDR1 is SGHDN and CDR2 is FVKESK. The CDR3 has 13 amino acids. V gave up 4 bases and J gave up 6 bases, with 12 bases separating them. CDR3 region: CASSPRTDDGYTF. CDR3 DNA: TGTGCCAGCAGCCCTAGGACGGATGATGGCTACACCTTC.

The chain is built from TRBV20-1 and TRBJ1-4; no clear D gene. Trimming stripped 8 bases from V and 3 bases from J, with 7 bases between. Looked up from germline, CDR1 is DFQATT and CDR2 is SNEGSKA (reference sequence). CDR3 length equals 11 residues. The CDR3 DNA reads TGCAGTTGTCGGTCTAATGAAAAACTGTTTTTT. Translation gives CSCRSNEKLFF.

The genes are TRBV18 and TRBJ1-5, with D unresolved. This CDR3 spans 13 amino acids. V was trimmed by 6 bases and J by 0 bases, leaving 6 bases between them. The germline V gene has CDR1 KGHSH and CDR2 LQKENI. The CDR3 here is CASSSDSNQPQHF. CDR3 DNA: TGTGCCAGCTCTTCGGATAGCAATCAGCCCCAGCATTTT.

The V call is TRBV6-1, the J call TRBJ2-7, with D uncertain. V was clipped by 9 bases and J by 0 bases, with 6 bases between them. The germline CDR1 and CDR2 sequences are MNHNS and SASEGT. This CDR3 contains 11 residues. CDR3 DNA: TGTGCCAGTTGGTTCTCCTACGAGCAGTACTTC. It specifies CASWFSYEQYF.

The genes are TRBV2 and TRBJ1-5; 8 bases match TRBD1. The CDR3 is 14 amino acids. Germline V lookup: CDR1 SNHLY, CDR2 FYNNEI. Losses at the gene ends were 7 bases for V and 4 bases for J; bases not matched to a gene: 6. The CDR3 DNA sequence: TGTGCCAGCACTCCGGGACAGGCTAATCAGCCCCAGCATTTT. It codes for CASTPGQANQPQHF.

J is TRBJ2-7 and V is TRBV10-1; 10 nucleotides align to TRBD2. Germline V CDR1 and CDR2: WNHNN, SYGVQD (reference sequence). The CDR3 extends over 16 amino acids. J was trimmed by 6 bases and V by 2 bases; bases with no gene match: 10. For the CDR3, the DNA is TGCGCCAGCAGTGAGGGGGCTAGCGGGAGACGTAGCGAGCAGTACTTC. Amino acids: CASSEGASGRRSEQYF.

CDR3 loop: CASSSGNNQPQHF. The CDR3 DNA sequence: TGTGCCAGCAGTTCTGGGAACAATCAGCCCCAGCATTTT. This chain joins TRBV25-1 and TRBJ1-5, with D uncertain. The CDR3 sequence is 13 residues long. The germline CDR1 and CDR2 sequences are MGHDK and SYGVNS. V gave up 5 bases and J gave up 3 bases, with 8 bases separating them.